This T cell receptor (beta chain) was captured by sequencing in a study of tissue T cells after allogeneic stem cell transplantation. Findings and caveats of the study: Anatomically similar tissues had similar TCR repertoires within each patient. Few T cell clones were shared across patients, but motif clusters showed tissue-specific shared signatures. The study did not identify alloreactive or antigen-specific tissue TCRs, and some clones might be persisting host cells.

This clone was seen once. Its antigen is currently unknown. The genes and germline here are from mouse. The read terminates 1 residue before the CDR3 end, so the remaining end is supplied by the germline J gene. The CDR3 spans 14 residues. V was clipped by 1 base and J by 3 bases; unmatched bases: 0. Germline V gene sequence: CDR1 NNHDY, CDR2 SYVADS. TCRdb keeps only in-frame clones here, not all; method: immunoSEQ multiplex PCR. This table holds some 22,000 clones, roughly two thirds found once. What was sequenced was blood. The rearrangement links TRBV13-3 to TRBJ2-1; the match to TRBD2 covers 8 bases. The TCR sequence derives from a female BALB/c mouse in good health. This mouse strain has H2-d as its MHC haplotype. The sequenced part of the CDR3 DNA is TGTGCCAGCAGTGATCTGGGGGGCTATGCTGAGCAGTTC. It specifies CASSDLGGYAEQF. The complete CDR3 sequence is CASSDLGGYAEQFF.